The 32 T cell receptor beta chains below come from one sample, sequenced in a study of circulating and synovial CD4+ cells in juvenile arthritis. Generated by immunoSEQ multiplex PCR, the TCRdb table keeps only in-frame clones and is missing some. The sample includes approximately 3,600 clones, 84% of them seen just once. The sample taken for sequencing was CD4+ T cells from synovial fluid. The receptors derive from a human donor with juvenile idiopathic arthritis.

The chain uses TRBV5-4 and TRBJ2-1; TRBD1 matches at 7 bases. The CDR3 is 14 residues long. Trimming at V came to 4 bases and at J to 3 bases, leaving 4 bases not matched to a gene. Per germline, CDR1 SGHNT and CDR2 YYREEE (reference sequence). The CDR3 here is CASSPDRFYNEQFF. CDR3 DNA sequence: TGTGCCAGCAGCCCGGACAGGTTCTACAATGAGCAGTTCTTC.

This rearrangement joins TRBV7-6 to TRBJ2-3, with D perhaps matching TRBD2 (7 bases). V shed 2 bases and J shed 0 bases, with 15 bases lying between them. This CDR3 has 17 amino acids. Germline loops: CDR1 SGHVS, CDR2 FNYEAQ. The CDR3 DNA is TGTGCCAGCAGCTTAAGGGGGGGCGGTCAGAGCACAGATACGCAGTATTTT. Its translation is CASSLRGGGQSTDTQYF.

A note on this clone: An end of the junction does not agree with germline; a read error may underlie this. This chain joins TRBV11-3 and TRBJ2-7, with D unclear. The CDR3 has 15 residues. Germline values: CDR1 SGHNT, CDR2 YENEEA. CDR3 in amino acids: CAGSRAQSPTSEQYF. The CDR3 DNA is TGTGCCGGCAGCCGAGCACAGAGCCCCACGAGTGAGCAGTACTTC.

The chain couples TRBV2 to TRBJ1-1; TRBD1 might be the D (5 bases). The CDR3 covers 16 residues. The germline gives CDR1 SNHLY, CDR2 FYNNEI. The V gene lost 4 bases and the J gene lost 0 bases, with 15 bases spanning the gap. The CDR3 reads CASSGSGFLMNTEAFF. DNA for the CDR3: TGTGCCAGCAGTGGGTCAGGGTTTCTAATGAACACTGAAGCTTTCTTT. The variable domain in full, completed from reference TRBV2 and TRBJ1-1, reads EPEVTQTPSHQVTQMGQEVILRCVPISNHLYFYWYRQILGQKVEFLVSFYNNEISEKSEIFDDQFSVERPDGSNFTLKIRSTKLEDSAMYFCASSGSGFLMNTEAFFGQGTRLTVV.

This clone was counted once. The CDR3 sequence is CASSPKTGAGFQPQHF. DNA of the CDR3: TGTGCCAGTAGTCCAAAGACAGGGGCCGGTTTTCAGCCCCAGCATTTT. This chain links TRBV19 with TRBJ1-5; 8 bases are shared with TRBD1. The J segment lost 6 bases and the V segment lost 5 bases, leaving 12 bases of the junction unmatched. CDR1 and CDR2 (germline): LNHDA, SQIVND (reference sequence). The CDR3 length is 16 residues. The full variable domain, completed using reference TRBV19 and TRBJ1-5, is DGGITQSPKYLFRKEGQNVTLSCEQNLNHDAMYWYRQDPGQGLRLIYYSQIVNDFQKGDIAEGYSVSREKKESFPLTVTSAQKNPTAFYLCASSPKTGAGFQPQHFGDGTRLSIL.

The chain combines TRBV6-5 with TRBJ1-1, with unresolved D. Germline loops: CDR1 MNHEY, CDR2 SVGAGI. The CDR3 contains 14 residues. Trimming shortened V by 3 bases and J by 5 bases, and 13 bases separated the two germline ends. The CDR3 DNA reads as TGTGCCAGCAGTTATGGCGGTTCGGAAACTGAAGCTTTCTTT. Translation gives CASSYGGSETEAFF.

This clone was observed a handful of times. The rearrangement joins TRBV5-1 to TRBJ1-3; D gene uncertain. The length of the CDR3 is 15 residues. CDR1 and CDR2 (germline): SGHRS, YFSETQ. V was pared by 4 bases and J by 1 base, with 12 bases between. The CDR3 is CASSPGWPSGNTIYF. CDR3 coding DNA: TGCGCCAGCAGCCCCGGGTGGCCTTCTGGAAACACCATATATTTT.

This clone was seen more than once but under ten times. The V gene is TRBV19, the J gene TRBJ2-5, with TRBD1 matching over 10 bases. The V and J ends lost 6 bases and 7 bases, in that order; junction bases with no gene match: 23. Germline V gives CDR1 LNHDA, CDR2 SQIVND (reference sequence). The CDR3 is 19 residues long. In nucleotides, the CDR3 is TGTGCCAGTAGCCCCCATTTCTCTACCGGGACAGGGGAAGGGGCGACCCAGTACTTC. Protein: CASSPHFSTGTGEGATQYF. Variable domain in full (rest from reference TRBV19 and TRBJ2-5): DGGITQSPKYLFRKEGQNVTLSCEQNLNHDAMYWYRQDPGQGLRLIYYSQIVNDFQKGDIAEGYSVSREKKESFPLTVTSAQKNPTAFYLCASSPHFSTGTGEGATQYFGPGTRLLVL.

The chain uses TRBV7-2 and TRBJ2-1, with D possibly matching TRBD2 (6 bases). This CDR3 contains 15 residues. V lost 1 base, J lost 5 bases, and 12 bases lay in between. The germline V gene has CDR1 SGHTA and CDR2 FQGNSA. The CDR3 DNA sequence: TGTGCCAGCAGCTTAGATGGGGGGTCCCACAATGAGCAGTTCTTC. Its translation: CASSLDGGSHNEQFF.

For the CDR3, the DNA is TGCGCCAGCAGCTTAGCCAGCGGGGGCACTGAAGCTTTCTTT. Translating gives CASSLASGGTEAFF. V gene TRBV5-1 combines with J gene TRBJ1-1, with D possibly TRBD1 on 5 matching bases. Germline-derived CDR1 and CDR2 are SGHRS and YFSETQ. The CDR3 runs to 14 residues. The V end lost 2 bases, the J end lost 4 bases, and 12 bases lay between the germline ends.

V usage is TRBV7-2 and J usage is TRBJ2-7; 12 bases align to TRBD1. Trimming removed 5 bases from V and 4 bases from J; junction bases left unmatched: 9. Germline V gene lookup returns CDR1 SGHTA and CDR2 FQGNSA. The CDR3 contains 16 residues. CDR3 bases: TGTGCCAGCAGCCCGGTACCGGGACAGGGGGCTTACGAGCAGTACTTC. Its protein is CASSPVPGQGAYEQYF.

Worth noting for this clone: Other DNA sequences in this specimen translate into the identical CDR3. V usage is TRBV19 and J usage is TRBJ1-6, with D unresolved. Germline values: CDR1 LNHDA, CDR2 SQIVND (reference sequence). The CDR3 extends over 15 amino acids. Trimming removed 6 bases from V and 5 bases from J, with 14 bases in between. Written as DNA, the CDR3 is TGTGCCAGTAGAGCCCTAACCCGGGATAATTCACCCCTCCACTTT. This gives the protein CASRALTRDNSPLHF.

This chain uses TRBV7-2 with TRBJ2-5; maybe TRBD1 (6 bases). The CDR3 is made up of 14 amino acids. CDR1 and CDR2 from the germline V gene are SGHTA and FQGNSA. Trimming shortened V by 5 bases and J by 4 bases, and 14 bases separated the two germline ends. In DNA form, the CDR3 reads TGTGCCAGCAGCAACGACAGGTGGGGAGAGACCCAGTACTTC. Protein product: CASSNDRWGETQYF.

This clone came up once. This chain joins TRBV19 and TRBJ2-7; D ambiguous. V shed 5 bases and J shed 1 base, with 9 bases lying between them. The CDR3 spans 13 residues. From germline, CDR1 is LNHDA and CDR2 SQIVND (reference sequence). CDR3 coding DNA: TGTGCCAGTAGTCGCCAGGTGTCCTACGAGCAGTACTTC. Amino acids: CASSRQVSYEQYF. Drawing the rest from reference TRBV19 and TRBJ2-7, the complete variable domain is DGGITQSPKYLFRKEGQNVTLSCEQNLNHDAMYWYRQDPGQGLRLIYYSQIVNDFQKGDIAEGYSVSREKKESFPLTVTSAQKNPTAFYLCASSRQVSYEQYFGPGTRLTVT.

The chain uses TRBV27 and TRBJ2-6, with a weak D call TRBD2 (5 bases). CDR1 and CDR2 (germline): MNHEY, SMNVEV (reference sequence). V was pared by 4 bases and J by 2 bases, with 12 bases between. The CDR3 has 16 residues. The CDR3 DNA is TGTGCCAGCAGTTCAATACTCGGGGCTGGGGCCAACGTCCTGACTTTC. It is translated as CASSSILGAGANVLTF.

This chain joins TRBV5-1 and TRBJ2-1; D perhaps matches TRBD1 (6 bases). The V gene lost 0 bases and the J gene lost 12 bases, with 16 bases spanning the gap. The CDR3 spans 14 residues. Germline loops: CDR1 SGHRS, CDR2 YFSETQ. The CDR3 region has the DNA TGCGCCAGCAGCTTGGGGTCGGACAGTTTGTTGCAGTTCTTC. Its protein product is CASSLGSDSLLQFF.

This chain joins TRBV6-5 and TRBJ1-1; D possibly corresponds to TRBD1 (5 bases). The germline V gene has CDR1 MNHEY and CDR2 SVGAGI. Trimming cost V 2 bases and J 5 bases, with 6 bases left between them. The CDR3 has 12 residues. The DNA of the CDR3 is TGTGCCAGCAGTTACAGACAGACTGAAGCTTTCTTT. Translated, it gives CASSYRQTEAFF.

The chain has TRBV18 and TRBJ2-1; 7 positions agree with TRBD2. This CDR3 spans 19 amino acids. Germline CDR1 KGHSH, CDR2 LQKENI. Trimming cost V 3 bases and J 7 bases; bases outside gene matches: 21. This CDR3 reads CASSPDGETSLGRGNEQFF. CDR3 sequence (DNA): TGTGCCAGCTCACCGGACGGTGAGACTAGCTTGGGCCGAGGGAATGAGCAGTTCTTC. Based on the CDR3 plus reference TRBV18 and TRBJ2-1, the full variable domain is NAGVMQNPRHLVRRRGQEARLRCSPMKGHSHVYWYRQLPEEGLKFMVYLQKENIIDESGMPKERFSAEFPKEGPSILRIQQVVRGDSAAYFCASSPDGETSLGRGNEQFFGPGTRLTVL.

This chain uses TRBV5-1 with TRBJ2-5; 8 bases match TRBD1. V lost 3 bases to trimming and J lost 2 bases; unmatched junction nucleotides: 6. Germline CDR1 SGHRS, CDR2 YFSETQ. The CDR3 extends over 15 amino acids. The CDR3 bases are TGCGCCAGCAGCTCGGACAGGGTTGGACAAGAGACCCAGTACTTC. Translating it yields CASSSDRVGQETQYF.

The chain couples TRBV28 to TRBJ1-2, with 8 bases aligning to TRBD1. The CDR3 runs to 21 residues. Germline V gene sequence: CDR1 MDHEN, CDR2 SYDVKM. The ends lost 4 bases at V and 8 bases at J; junction bases unmatched: 30. DNA for the CDR3: TGTGCCAGCAGTTCCGCCAGCTCGACAGGGGAGGCCAGGGGGGGGAACTGGGGCTACACCTTC. It specifies CASSSASSTGEARGGNWGYTF.

This chain links TRBV10-3 with TRBJ1-6; no definite D call. Germline loops: CDR1 ENHRY, CDR2 SYGVKD. Trimming removed 5 bases from V and 10 bases from J, with 15 bases in between. This CDR3 contains 14 residues. CDR3 region: CAISNPGLGSPLHF. The CDR3 DNA sequence: TGTGCCATCAGTAACCCGGGATTAGGGTCACCCCTCCACTTT.

This chain connects TRBV19 to TRBJ1-5; D is ambiguous. Trimming cost V 0 bases and J 0 bases, with 9 bases left between them. Germline CDR1 reads LNHDA; CDR2 reads SQIVND (reference sequence). The CDR3 totals 16 residues. The CDR3 protein is CASSIDGGFSNQPQHF. CDR3 DNA: TGTGCCAGTAGTATAGATGGAGGGTTTAGCAATCAGCCCCAGCATTTT.

This clone was seen only once. V usage is TRBV10-3 and J usage is TRBJ2-1, with TRBD2 matching 8 bases. V shed 5 bases, J shed 0 bases, and the junction held 12 bases outside the gene matches. The germline V gene encodes CDR1 ENHRY and CDR2 SYGVKD. CDR3 length equals 18 residues. The CDR3 DNA follows: TGTGCCATCAGTAGCGGCAGCGGGGGCTCGAGCTCCTACAATGAGCAGTTCTTC. Its protein product is CAISSGSGGSSSYNEQFF.

This sequence joins TRBV11-2 and TRBJ2-2, with TRBD2 matching 7 bases. The V gene end was trimmed by 1 base and the J gene end by 13 bases; junction bases not matched to a gene: 6. This CDR3 comprises 13 residues. Looked up from germline, CDR1 is SGHAT and CDR2 is FQNNGV. The CDR3 nucleotides are TGTGCCAGCAGCTTAGGCGCACCGGGAGGGCTGTTTTTT. Translation gives CASSLGAPGGLFF.

The CDR3 sequence is CAISTGRGLTEAFF. The CDR3 nucleotides are TGTGCCATCAGCACAGGGAGGGGTCTGACTGAAGCTTTCTTT. This chain joins TRBV10-3 and TRBJ1-1, with D maybe TRBD1 (6 bases). Germline CDR1 ENHRY, CDR2 SYGVKD. The CDR3 loop spans 14 amino acids. Trimming cost V 6 bases and J 5 bases, with 16 bases left between them.

DNA of the CDR3: TGCGCCAGCAGCTTTGGGATTAGTGGAAGACAGTTCTACGAGCAGTACTTC. Its protein product is CASSFGISGRQFYEQYF. The chain carries TRBV5-1 and TRBJ2-7; possibly TRBD1 for D (5 bases). Germline-derived CDR1 and CDR2 are SGHRS and YFSETQ. This CDR3 has 17 residues. Trimming left V 2 bases short and J 3 bases short, with 21 bases between.

The chain recombines TRBV7-9 with TRBJ2-5; 11 bases map to TRBD2. The J segment lost 1 base and the V segment lost 5 bases, leaving 6 bases of the junction unmatched. The CDR3 totals 16 residues. The germline V gene encodes CDR1 SEHNR and CDR2 FQNEAQ (reference sequence). The CDR3 region is CASSPGLAGTQETQYF. The DNA for the CDR3 is TGTGCCAGCAGCCCAGGACTAGCGGGTACCCAAGAGACCCAGTACTTC.

This clone was detected once. The chain has TRBV5-8 and TRBJ2-3; 10 bases fit TRBD2. The CDR3 length is 17 residues. Trimming at V came to 0 bases and at J to 3 bases, leaving 7 bases not matched to a gene. Germline lookup yields CDR1 SGHTS and CDR2 YDEGEE. CDR3 sequence: CASSLASSGGSTDTQYF. The CDR3, as DNA: TGTGCCAGCAGCTTGGCATCTAGCGGGGGTTCAACAGATACGCAGTATTTT.

The rearrangement links TRBV7-2 to TRBJ2-7, with 8 bases matching TRBD2. Germline V gene data show CDR1 as SGHTA and CDR2 as FQGNSA. The CDR3 runs 13 residues. With 2 bases clipped from V and 5 bases from J, the junction kept 2 bases outside the gene matches. CDR3 DNA: TGTGCCAGCAGCTTATCGGGGGGGAACGAGCAGTACTTC. Translated: CASSLSGGNEQYF. The full variable domain, rest sourced from reference TRBV7-2 and TRBJ2-7, is GAGVSQSPSNKVTEKGKDVELRCDPISGHTALYWYRQSLGQGLEFLIYFQGNSAPDKSGLPSDRFSAERTGGSVSTLTIQRTQQEDSAVYLCASSLSGGNEQYFGPGTRLTVT.

CDR3 loop: CASSLDSITEAFF. For the CDR3, the DNA is TGTGCCAGCAGCCTGGACAGTATAACTGAAGCTTTCTTT. The V gene is TRBV7-9, the J gene TRBJ1-1, with D perhaps matching TRBD1 (6 bases). The ends were cut back, 5 bases at V and 5 bases at J, with 12 bases in the middle. CDR3 length: 13 amino acids. CDR1 is SEHNR, CDR2 FQNEAQ, per germline (reference sequence).

This clone was recorded once. The chain uses TRBV7-3 and TRBJ2-1; 8 nucleotides agree with TRBD2. J was trimmed by 0 bases and V by 2 bases; bases with no gene match: 9. CDR3 length: 18 amino acids. The germline V gene encodes CDR1 SGHTA and CDR2 FQGTGA. The CDR3, as DNA: TGTGCCAGCAGCTTAGAAGGTGGCGGGGGGAGCTCCTACAATGAGCAGTTCTTC. This translates into CASSLEGGGGSSYNEQFF.

This clone has only a few counts. This chain uses TRBV6-6 with TRBJ2-3, with TRBD2 identical over 9 bases. CDR3 length: 14 amino acids. CDR1 is MNHNY and CDR2 is SVGAGI in the germline V gene (reference sequence). The junction had 6 bases not matched to a gene; V was cut back by 10 bases and J by 1 base. CDR3 DNA: TGTGCCACCAATAGCGGGGGAGGCACAGATACGCAGTATTTT. It encodes CATNSGGGTDTQYF.